The source of this TCR beta chain is a study of CD8 T cells in Susac syndrome. Germline-derived CDR1 and CDR2 are SQVTM and ANQGSEA. V was trimmed by 5 bases and J by 3 bases, leaving 4 bases between them. The CDR3 covers 10 residues. Reverse transcription of about 0.5 to 1 ug RNA used random hexamers. Amplification of TCR beta CDR3 across 54 Vbeta and 13 Jbeta was performed with immunoSEQ multiplex PCR. From the immunoSEQ multiplex PCR reads, TCRdb called clonotypes with MiXCR, one entry per CDR3 protein. Among about 90,000 distinct CDR3 sequences listed, roughly 91% were seen once. From blood CD8+ and CD4+ T cells, TCR beta sequences were generated. Healthy donors served as age- and sex-matched controls. While CD8+ and CD4+ T cells were isolated negatively, TEMRA cells were enriched by FACS.

The source of this sequence is a human donor in good health. The sequencing input was CD8+ T cells from PBMCs. The J gene is TRBJ1-1, the V gene TRBV29-1; D uncertain. This CDR3 reads CSVLDTEAFF. The CDR3 DNA is TGCAGCGTTCTGGACACTGAAGCTTTCTTT.